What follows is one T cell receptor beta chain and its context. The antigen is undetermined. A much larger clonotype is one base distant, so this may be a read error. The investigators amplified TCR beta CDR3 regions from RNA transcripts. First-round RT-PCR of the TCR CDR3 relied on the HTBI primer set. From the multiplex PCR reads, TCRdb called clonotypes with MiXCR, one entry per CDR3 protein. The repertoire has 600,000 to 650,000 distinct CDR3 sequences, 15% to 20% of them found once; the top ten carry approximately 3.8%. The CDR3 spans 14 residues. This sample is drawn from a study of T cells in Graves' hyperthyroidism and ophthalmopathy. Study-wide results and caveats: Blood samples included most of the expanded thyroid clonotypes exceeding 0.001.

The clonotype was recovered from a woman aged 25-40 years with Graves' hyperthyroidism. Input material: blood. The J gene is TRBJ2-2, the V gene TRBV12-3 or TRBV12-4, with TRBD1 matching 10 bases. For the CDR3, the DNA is TGTGCCAGCCGACAGGGGGCAAGGACCGGGGAGATGTTTTTT. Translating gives CASRQGARTGEMFF.